The present TCR beta chain was sequenced within a study of cytomegalovirus exposure and HLA in healthy donors. The PCR used 60 Vbeta and 13 Jbeta primers. TCRdb's table, derived via immunoSEQ multiplex PCR, lists solely in-frame clones and lacks some. The repertoire consists of about 150,000 clones, with over 65% occurring once and the leading ten covering 2% to 2.5%. The germline gives CDR1 LNHNV, CDR2 YYDKDF (reference sequence). The V segment lost 3 bases and the J segment 1 base; nucleotides outside the gene matches: 5. CDR3 length: 16 amino acids. The V gene is TRBV15, the J gene TRBJ2-2, with TRBD1 identical over 7 bases. The TCR comes from a man between 25 and 39 years old in good health and CMV-seronegative. The sample comprised PBMCs. The CDR3 sequence: CATSRERQGNTGELFF. The CDR3 DNA is TGTGCCACCAGCAGGGAACGACAGGGGAACACCGGGGAGCTGTTTTTT.